The 16 T cell receptor beta chains listed next were all sequenced from one sample in a study of monozygotic twins with inflammatory bowel disease. TCRdb reprocessed the 5' RACE reads and keeps a single row for each CDR3 protein, giving no DNA. The sample table includes approximately 400,000 distinct CDR3 sequences. The sample comprised blood. Receptors originate from a human donor with ulcerative colitis or Crohn's disease, or a healthy co-twin of an affected twin (not recorded which).

CDR3 sequence: CASSLDARTNEKLFF. The genes are TRBV7-9 and TRBJ1-4. Germline V gives CDR1 SEHNR, CDR2 FQNEAQ (reference sequence). CDR3 length: 15 amino acids.

V usage is TRBV20-1 and J usage is TRBJ1-5; checking the TCRdb D call of TRBD1 is not possible without DNA. Per the germline V gene, CDR1 is DFQATT and CDR2 is SNEGSKA (reference sequence). The CDR3 contains 14 residues. CDR3 in amino acids: CSAADRGFGQPQHF.

The chain is built from TRBV20-1 and TRBJ2-1. Germline V gene lookup returns CDR1 DFQATT and CDR2 SNEGSKA (reference sequence). There are 14 residues in the CDR3. CDR3 sequence: CSARHLAGYNEQFF.

The V call is TRBV6-1, the J call TRBJ2-3; TCRdb's assignment of TRBD1 cannot be checked, as there is no DNA. This CDR3 comprises 15 residues. Per germline, CDR1 MNHNS and CDR2 SASEGT. CDR3 region: CASRKRTGFTDTQYF.

The J gene is TRBJ2-7, the V gene TRBV10-3; as DNA is missing, the TRBD2 call by TCRdb cannot be tested. Germline V gene data show CDR1 as ENHRY and CDR2 as SYGVKD. This CDR3 contains 15 residues. CDR3 residues: CAISDLASHSYEQYF.

The gene calls are TRBV6-5 and TRBJ1-1. Germline CDR1 is MNHEY and CDR2 is SVGAGI. The CDR3 runs to 13 residues. CDR3 residues: CASSFTPDFEAFF.

The gene calls are TRBV12-3 or TRBV12-4 and TRBJ2-5; absent DNA, TCRdb's TRBD1 call cannot be checked. This CDR3 region has 13 residues. Here the CDR3 reads CASGGRGKQTQYF.

The chain joins TRBV18 to TRBJ2-6; TCRdb calls TRBD1, which cannot be checked without DNA. The CDR3 spans 19 residues. CDR1 KGHSH and CDR2 LQKENI come from the germline V gene. CDR3 loop: CASSPPGQGASSGANVLTF.

The V gene is TRBV19, the J gene TRBJ2-2; as DNA is missing, the TRBD2 call by TCRdb cannot be tested. This CDR3 has 16 amino acids. Per the germline V gene, CDR1 is LNHDA and CDR2 is SQIVND (reference sequence). The CDR3 loop is CASSRGLAGFTGELFF.

The chain carries TRBV14 and TRBJ1-3; the D call from TCRdb, TRBD1, cannot be confirmed without DNA. Germline values: CDR1 SGHDN, CDR2 FVKESK. The CDR3 spans 16 residues. The CDR3 here is CASSPTQGYSGNTIYF. Full variable domain (rest looked up from reference TRBV14 and TRBJ1-3): EAGVTQFPSHSVIEKGQTVTLRCDPISGHDNLYWYRRVMGKEIKFLLHFVKESKQDESGMPNNRFLAERTGGTYSTLKVQPAELEDSGVYFCASSPTQGYSGNTIYFGEGSWLTVV.

The chain couples TRBV27 to TRBJ2-7; TCRdb indicates TRBD1, and absent DNA this call remains unverified. Germline V lookup: CDR1 MNHEY, CDR2 SMNVEV (reference sequence). The CDR3 spans 12 residues. The CDR3 spells CASSSTGDEQYF.

The chain is built from TRBV5-1 and TRBJ1-4; TCRdb names TRBD1, which stays unverified in the absence of DNA. The CDR3 runs 14 residues. Germline lookup yields CDR1 SGHRS and CDR2 YFSETQ. CDR3 sequence: CASSGTGGKEKLFF.

The V call is TRBV5-6, the J call TRBJ2-2. Germline V gives CDR1 SGHDT, CDR2 YYEEEE. The CDR3 contains 16 residues. This CDR3 reads CASSLYVDSKPGELFF.

The rearrangement uses TRBV5-5 and TRBJ1-1; TCRdb reports TRBD1, a call that lacks DNA to check it against. This CDR3 is 13 amino acids long. Germline loops: CDR1 SGHKS, CDR2 YYEKEE (reference sequence). This CDR3 is CATMIGQNTEAFF.

This chain links TRBV13 with TRBJ2-5; the TCRdb D gene call, TRBD2, has no DNA to confirm it. The germline gives CDR1 PRHDT, CDR2 FYEKMQ (reference sequence). The CDR3 is 15 residues long. CDR3 region: CASSRASGYQETQYF.

CDR3 protein: CASSPTAASTDTQYF. This chain links TRBV4-1 with TRBJ2-3; TCRdb's D call, TRBD1, is unchecked because there is no DNA. CDR1 and CDR2 from the germline V gene are MGHRA and YSYEKL. This CDR3 spans 15 amino acids.